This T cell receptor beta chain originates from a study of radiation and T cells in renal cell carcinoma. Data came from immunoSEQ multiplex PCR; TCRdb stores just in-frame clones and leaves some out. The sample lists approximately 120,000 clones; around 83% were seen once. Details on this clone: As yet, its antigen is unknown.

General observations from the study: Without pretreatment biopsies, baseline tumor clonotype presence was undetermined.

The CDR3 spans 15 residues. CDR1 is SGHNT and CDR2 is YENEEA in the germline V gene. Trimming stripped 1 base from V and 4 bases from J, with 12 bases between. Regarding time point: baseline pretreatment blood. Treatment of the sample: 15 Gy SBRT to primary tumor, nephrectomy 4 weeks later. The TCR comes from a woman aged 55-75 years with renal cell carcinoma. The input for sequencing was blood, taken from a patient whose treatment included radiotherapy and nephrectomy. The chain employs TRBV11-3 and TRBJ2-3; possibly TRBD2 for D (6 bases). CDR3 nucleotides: TGTGCCAGCAGCTTAGGGACTACTAAAGCAGATACGCAGTATTTT. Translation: CASSLGTTKADTQYF. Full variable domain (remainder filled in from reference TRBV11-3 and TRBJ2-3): EAGVVQSPRYKIIEKKQPVAFWCNPISGHNTLYWYLQNLGQGPELLIRYENEEAVDDSQLPKDRFSAERLKGVDSTLKIQPAELGDSAVYLCASSLGTTKADTQYFGPGTRLTVL.